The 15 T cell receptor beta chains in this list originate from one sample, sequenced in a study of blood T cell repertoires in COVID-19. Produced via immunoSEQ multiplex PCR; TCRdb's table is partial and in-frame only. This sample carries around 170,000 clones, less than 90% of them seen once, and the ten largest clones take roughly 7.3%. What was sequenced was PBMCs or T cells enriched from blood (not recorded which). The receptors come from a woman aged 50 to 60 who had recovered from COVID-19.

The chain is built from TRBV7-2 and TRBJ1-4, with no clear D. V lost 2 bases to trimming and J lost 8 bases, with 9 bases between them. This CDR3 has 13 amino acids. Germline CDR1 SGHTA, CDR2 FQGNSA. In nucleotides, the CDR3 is TGTGCCAGCAGCTTATTGGGCAGGGAAAAACTGTTTTTT. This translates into CASSLLGREKLFF. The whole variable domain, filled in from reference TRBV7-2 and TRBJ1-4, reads GAGVSQSPSNKVTEKGKDVELRCDPISGHTALYWYRQSLGQGLEFLIYFQGNSAPDKSGLPSDRFSAERTGGSVSTLTIQRTQQEDSAVYLCASSLLGREKLFFGSGTQLSVL.

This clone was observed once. The CDR3, as DNA: TGTGCCAGCAGCGGGGACAGGGTTGGTCATGGCTACACCTTC. It specifies CASSGDRVGHGYTF. The chain joins TRBV6-5 to TRBJ1-2, with 9 positions matching TRBD1. The ends lost 6 bases at V and 6 bases at J; junction bases unmatched: 8. From germline, CDR1 is MNHEY and CDR2 SVGAGI. The length of the CDR3 is 14 residues.

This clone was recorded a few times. The CDR3 loop reads CASSPTTGGGGYTF. The CDR3 coding sequence is TGTGCCAGCAGCCCTACGACAGGGGGAGGCGGCTACACCTTC. V and J are TRBV7-2 and TRBJ1-2, with 9 bases matching TRBD1. The CDR3 is 14 residues long. V gave up 5 bases and J gave up 8 bases; unmatched junction bases: 9. Germline CDR1 and CDR2: SGHTA and FQGNSA.

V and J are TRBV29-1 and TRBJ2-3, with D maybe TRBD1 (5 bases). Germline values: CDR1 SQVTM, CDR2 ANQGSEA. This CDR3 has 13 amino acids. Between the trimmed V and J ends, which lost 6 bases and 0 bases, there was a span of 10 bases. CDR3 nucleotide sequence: TGCAGCGTCCCCGGACAAAGCACAGATACGCAGTATTTT. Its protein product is CSVPGQSTDTQYF.

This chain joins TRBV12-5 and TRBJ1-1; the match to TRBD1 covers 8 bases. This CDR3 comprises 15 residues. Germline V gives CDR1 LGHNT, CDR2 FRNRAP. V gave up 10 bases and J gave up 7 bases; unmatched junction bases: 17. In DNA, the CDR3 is TGTGCTACCATGGGGAGGTGGACAGGGAACGGTGAAGCTTTCTTT. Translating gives CATMGRWTGNGEAFF. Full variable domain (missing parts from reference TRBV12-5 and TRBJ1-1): DARVTQTPRHKVTEMGQEVTMRCQPILGHNTVFWYRQTMMQGLELLAYFRNRAPLDDSGMPKDRFSAEMPDATLATLKIQPSEPRDSAVYFCATMGRWTGNGEAFFGQGTRLTVV.

CDR3 DNA sequence: TGTGCCAGCAGCTTAGCGGGAGGTCTAAACGAGCAGTACTTC. It translates to CASSLAGGLNEQYF. The chain links TRBV28 to TRBJ2-7; TRBD2 aligns across 10 bases. The trim removed 6 bases at V and 5 bases at J, leaving 7 bases unmatched. CDR1 is MDHEN, CDR2 SYDVKM, per germline. The CDR3 is made up of 14 amino acids.

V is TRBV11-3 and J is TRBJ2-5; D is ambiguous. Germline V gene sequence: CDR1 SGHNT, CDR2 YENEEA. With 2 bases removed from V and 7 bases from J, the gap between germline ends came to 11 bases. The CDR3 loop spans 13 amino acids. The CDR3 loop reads CASSLFLSGTQYF. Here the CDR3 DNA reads TGTGCCAGCAGCTTATTCTTGTCGGGGACCCAGTACTTC.

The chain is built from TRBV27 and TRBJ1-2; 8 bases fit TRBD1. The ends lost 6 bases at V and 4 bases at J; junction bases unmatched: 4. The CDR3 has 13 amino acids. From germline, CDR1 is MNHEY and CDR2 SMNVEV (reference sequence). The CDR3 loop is CASRPTGGYGYTF. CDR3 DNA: TGTGCCAGCAGACCTACAGGGGGCTATGGCTACACCTTC.

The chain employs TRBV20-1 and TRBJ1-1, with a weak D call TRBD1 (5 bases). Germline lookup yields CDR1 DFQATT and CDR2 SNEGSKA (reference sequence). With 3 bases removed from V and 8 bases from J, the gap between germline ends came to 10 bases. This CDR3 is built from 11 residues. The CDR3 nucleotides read TGCAGTGCTAGGACAGTCTTCGAAGCTTTCTTT. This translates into CSARTVFEAFF.

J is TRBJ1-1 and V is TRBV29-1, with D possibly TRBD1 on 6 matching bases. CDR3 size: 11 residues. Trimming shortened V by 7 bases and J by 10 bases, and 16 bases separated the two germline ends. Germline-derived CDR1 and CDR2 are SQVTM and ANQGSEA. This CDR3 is CSAGRGAPAFF. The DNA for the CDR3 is TGCAGCGCGGGGCGGGGGGCACCAGCTTTCTTT.

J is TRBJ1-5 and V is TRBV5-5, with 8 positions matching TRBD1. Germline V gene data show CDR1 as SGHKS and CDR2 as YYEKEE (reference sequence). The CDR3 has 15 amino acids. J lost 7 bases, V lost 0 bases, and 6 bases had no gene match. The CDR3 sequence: CASSLEAGGWQPQHF. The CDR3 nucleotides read TGTGCCAGCAGCTTGGAGGCAGGGGGCTGGCAGCCCCAGCATTTT.

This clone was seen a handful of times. The CDR3 region is CASSLSTGAPSQPQHF. The CDR3 nucleotides read TGTGCCAGCAGCTTATCGACAGGAGCACCAAGTCAGCCCCAGCATTTT. This chain links TRBV11-2 with TRBJ1-5; D perhaps matches TRBD1 (6 bases). This CDR3 has 16 amino acids. CDR1 and CDR2 from the germline V gene are SGHAT and FQNNGV. V was cut by 2 bases and J by 6 bases, with 17 bases left in between.

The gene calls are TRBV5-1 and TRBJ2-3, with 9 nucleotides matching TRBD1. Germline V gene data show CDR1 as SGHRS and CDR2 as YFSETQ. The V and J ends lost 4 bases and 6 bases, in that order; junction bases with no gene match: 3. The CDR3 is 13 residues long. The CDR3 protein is CASSRTGVDTQYF. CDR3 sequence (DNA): TGCGCCAGCAGCCGGACAGGGGTGGATACGCAGTATTTT.

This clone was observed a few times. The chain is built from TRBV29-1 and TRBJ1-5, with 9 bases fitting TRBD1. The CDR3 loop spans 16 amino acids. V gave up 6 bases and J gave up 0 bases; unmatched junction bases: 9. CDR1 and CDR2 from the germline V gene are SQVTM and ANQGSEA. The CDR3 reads CSVGQGSPYSNQPQHF. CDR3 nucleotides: TGCAGCGTGGGACAGGGCTCCCCTTATAGCAATCAGCCCCAGCATTTT.

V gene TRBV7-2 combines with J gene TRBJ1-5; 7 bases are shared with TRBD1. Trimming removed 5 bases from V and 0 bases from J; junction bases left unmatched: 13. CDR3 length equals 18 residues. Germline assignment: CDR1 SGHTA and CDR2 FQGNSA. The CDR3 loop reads CASSHRTGGGISNQPQHF. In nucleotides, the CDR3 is TGTGCCAGCAGCCACAGGACAGGTGGGGGAATTAGCAATCAGCCCCAGCATTTT.